A selection of T cell receptor beta chains follows, all from one sample in a study of cytomegalovirus exposure and HLA in healthy donors. Generated by immunoSEQ multiplex PCR, the TCRdb table keeps only in-frame clones and is missing some. The repertoire holds about 200,000 clones, more than 65% seen once, with 1.5% to 2% in the top ten. The material sequenced was PBMCs. The receptors derive from a middle-aged man in good health and CMV-seronegative. CDR3s leave out the opening cysteine and the closing phenylalanine or tryptophan.

>TRBV11-2
ASSPIISETQY
>TRBV10-1
ASSETGQLSYNEQF
>TRBV2
ASSERGTGSYEQY
>TRBV14
ASSHIPFGLGTEAF
>TRBV27
ASSPGAAAIYEQY
>TRBV7-9
ASSQTGTITDTQY
>TRBV11-2
ASSPNRGREKLF
>TRBV6-5
ASSPGTSIHEQY
>TRBV5-8
ASTPSGSSYNEQF
>TRBV2
ASRDLSFNTGELF
>TRBV11-2
ASSERGQGSGELF
>TRBV5-1
ASSSGDPNQPQH
>TRBV6-5
AASRGSGEQY
>TRBV27
ASSQNAGERDPYEQY
>TRBV28
ASTTGGAGNTIY
>TRBV7-3
ASSLSSGSGYEQY
>TRBV5-4
ASSALAGEPHEQY
>TRBV13
ASSLELVGVIY
>TRBV19
ASSYGLLNEQF
>TRBV5-1
ASKGGTDTQY
>TRBV4-2
ASSQVMGQGAYEQY
>TRBV14
ASSRGGFDTEAF
>TRBV29-1
SVGSGYSYEQY
>TRBV7-9
ASSLLTGELAKNIQY
>TRBV6-5
ASSSPRRYGYT
>TRBV2
ASRQTGLTDTQY
>TRBV6-1
ASSVLANSYNEQF
>TRBV13
ASSTWTSGRAREQY
>TRBV9
ASSVVSAGVLGDTQY